This T cell receptor (beta chain) was found in a study of blood T cell repertoires in COVID-19. Across the whole study: The analysed material was cDNA or gDNA that came from T cells, B-cell-depleted T cells, or PBMCs.

Assay used: immunoSEQ multiplex PCR; TCRdb lists only in-frame clones, some missing. The table shows approximately 250,000 clones, with approximately 80% occurring only once. Germline CDR1 is MNHEY and CDR2 is SVGAGI. CDR3 size: 13 residues. V was trimmed by 3 bases and J by 5 bases, leaving 10 bases between them. Specimen: peripheral blood. This chain connects TRBV6-5 to TRBJ2-5, with no clear D. This TCR derives from a human donor in a cohort sampled during active COVID-19. In DNA form, the CDR3 reads TGTGCCAGCAGTTATTCATTGGAGGAGACCCAGTACTTC. It translates to CASSYSLEETQYF.